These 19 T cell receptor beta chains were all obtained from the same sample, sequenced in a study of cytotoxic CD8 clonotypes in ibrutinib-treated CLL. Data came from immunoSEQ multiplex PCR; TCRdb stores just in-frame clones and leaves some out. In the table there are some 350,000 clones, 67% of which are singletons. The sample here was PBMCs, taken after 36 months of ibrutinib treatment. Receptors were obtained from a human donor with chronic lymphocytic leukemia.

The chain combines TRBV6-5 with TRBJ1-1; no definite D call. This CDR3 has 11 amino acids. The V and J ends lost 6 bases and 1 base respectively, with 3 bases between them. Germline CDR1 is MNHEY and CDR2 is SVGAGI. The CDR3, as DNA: TGTGCCAGCAGCCCGAACACTGAAGCTTTCTTT. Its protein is CASSPNTEAFF.

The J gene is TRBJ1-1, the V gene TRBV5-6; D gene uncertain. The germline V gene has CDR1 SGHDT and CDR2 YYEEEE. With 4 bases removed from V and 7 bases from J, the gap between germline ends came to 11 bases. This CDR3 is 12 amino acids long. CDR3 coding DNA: TGTGCCAGCAGCGTAAGCCGGGATGAAGCTTTCTTT. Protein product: CASSVSRDEAFF.

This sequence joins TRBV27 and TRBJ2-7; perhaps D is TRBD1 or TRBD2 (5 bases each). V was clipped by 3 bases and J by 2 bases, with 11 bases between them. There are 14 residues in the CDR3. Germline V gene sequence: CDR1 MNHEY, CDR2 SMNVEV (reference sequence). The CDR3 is CASSFRDGAYEQYF. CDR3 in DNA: TGTGCCAGCAGTTTCCGGGACGGAGCCTACGAGCAGTACTTC.

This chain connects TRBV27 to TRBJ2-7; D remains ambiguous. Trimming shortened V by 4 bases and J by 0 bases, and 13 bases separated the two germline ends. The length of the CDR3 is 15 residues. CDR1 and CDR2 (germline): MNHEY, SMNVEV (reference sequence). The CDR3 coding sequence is TGTGCCAGCAGTTACACGGGCCTCAGCTCCTACGAGCAGTACTTC. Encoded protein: CASSYTGLSSYEQYF.

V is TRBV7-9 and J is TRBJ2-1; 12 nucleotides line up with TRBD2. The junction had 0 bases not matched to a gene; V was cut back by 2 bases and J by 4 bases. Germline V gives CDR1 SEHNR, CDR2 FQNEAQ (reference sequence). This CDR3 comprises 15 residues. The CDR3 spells CASSLTSGRYNEQFF. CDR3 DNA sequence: TGTGCCAGCAGCTTAACTAGCGGGAGGTACAATGAGCAGTTCTTC.

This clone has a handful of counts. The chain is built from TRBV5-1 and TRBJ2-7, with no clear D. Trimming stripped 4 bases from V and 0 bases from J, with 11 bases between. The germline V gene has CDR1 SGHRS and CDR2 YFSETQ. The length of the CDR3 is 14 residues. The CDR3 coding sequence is TGCGCCAGCAGCCCCACCCCGGCCTCCTACGAGCAGTACTTC. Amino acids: CASSPTPASYEQYF.

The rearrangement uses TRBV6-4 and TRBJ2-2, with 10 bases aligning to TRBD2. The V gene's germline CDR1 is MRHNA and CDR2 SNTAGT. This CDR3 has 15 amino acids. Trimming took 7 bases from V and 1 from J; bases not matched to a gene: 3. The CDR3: CASMGLAMNTGELFF. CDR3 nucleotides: TGTGCCAGCATGGGACTAGCGATGAACACCGGGGAGCTGTTTTTT.

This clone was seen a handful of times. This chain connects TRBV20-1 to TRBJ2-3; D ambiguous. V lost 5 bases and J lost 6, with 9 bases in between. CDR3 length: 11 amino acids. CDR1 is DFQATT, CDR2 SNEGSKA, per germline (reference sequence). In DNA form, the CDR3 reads TGCAGTGCTTCGTTGGGGGATACGCAGTATTTT. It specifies CSASLGDTQYF.

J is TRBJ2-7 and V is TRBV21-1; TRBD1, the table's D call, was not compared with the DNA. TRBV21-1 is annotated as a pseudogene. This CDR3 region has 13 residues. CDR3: CASSRIKRGAQYF. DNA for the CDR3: TGTGCCAGCAGCCGAATTAAAAGGGGCGCGCAGTACTTC.

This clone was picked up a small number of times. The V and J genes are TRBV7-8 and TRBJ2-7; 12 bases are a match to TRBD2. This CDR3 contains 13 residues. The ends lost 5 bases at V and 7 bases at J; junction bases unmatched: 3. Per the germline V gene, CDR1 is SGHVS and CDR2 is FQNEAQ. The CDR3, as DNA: TGTGCCAGCAGCCTAGGACTAGCGGGGGAGCAGTACTTC. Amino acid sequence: CASSLGLAGEQYF. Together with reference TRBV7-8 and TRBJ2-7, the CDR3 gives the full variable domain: GAGVSQSPRYKVAKRGQDVALRCDPISGHVSLFWYQQALGQGPEFLTYFQNEAQLDKSGLPSDRFFAERPEGSVSTLKIQRTQQEDSAVYLCASSLGLAGEQYFGPGTRLTVT.

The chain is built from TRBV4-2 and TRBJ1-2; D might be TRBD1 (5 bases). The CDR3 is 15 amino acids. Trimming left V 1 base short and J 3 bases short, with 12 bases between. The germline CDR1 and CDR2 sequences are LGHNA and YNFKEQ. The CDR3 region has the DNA TGTGCCAGCAGCCAAGGATATGGGACGGACTATGGCTACACCTTC. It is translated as CASSQGYGTDYGYTF.

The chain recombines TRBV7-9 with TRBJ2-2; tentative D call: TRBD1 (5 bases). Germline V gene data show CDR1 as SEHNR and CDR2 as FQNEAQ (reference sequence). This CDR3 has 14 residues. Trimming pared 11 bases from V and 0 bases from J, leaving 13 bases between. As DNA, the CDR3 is TGTGCCGGGGCTAACGCCGCGAACACCGGGGAGCTGTTTTTT. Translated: CAGANAANTGELFF.

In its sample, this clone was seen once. The CDR3 nucleotides read TGCAGCGTTGCCGACACCCTACCTTCCTACGAGCAGTACTTC. Protein sequence: CSVADTLPSYEQYF. This sequence joins TRBV29-1 and TRBJ2-7; D remains ambiguous. In germline, CDR1 is SQVTM, CDR2 ANQGSEA. The CDR3 is 14 residues long. V shed 4 bases and J shed 1 base, with 14 bases lying between them.

The CDR3 here is CASSVVPGTSGGVNTGELFF. CDR3 coding DNA: TGTGCCAGCAGCGTAGTCCCCGGGACTAGCGGGGGCGTCAACACCGGGGAGCTGTTTTTT. The chain links TRBV9 to TRBJ2-2; 14 bases align to TRBD2. This CDR3 region has 20 residues. CDR1 is SGDLS, CDR2 YYNGEE, per germline. The V segment lost 0 bases and the J segment 2 bases; nucleotides outside the gene matches: 9.

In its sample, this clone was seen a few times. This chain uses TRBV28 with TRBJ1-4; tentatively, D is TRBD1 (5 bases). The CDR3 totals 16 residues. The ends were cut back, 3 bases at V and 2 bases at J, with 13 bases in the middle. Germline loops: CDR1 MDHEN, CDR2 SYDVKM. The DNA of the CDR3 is TGTGCCAGCAGTTTGATAGGGGTGGGGACTAATGAAAAACTGTTTTTT. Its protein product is CASSLIGVGTNEKLFF.

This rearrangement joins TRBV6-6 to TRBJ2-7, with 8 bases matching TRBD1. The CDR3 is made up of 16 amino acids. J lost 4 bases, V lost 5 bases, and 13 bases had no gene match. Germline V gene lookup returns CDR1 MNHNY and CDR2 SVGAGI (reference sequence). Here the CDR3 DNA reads TGTGCCAGCAGTCGGGTAACACAGGGGGTTCAATACGAGCAGTACTTC. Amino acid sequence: CASSRVTQGVQYEQYF.

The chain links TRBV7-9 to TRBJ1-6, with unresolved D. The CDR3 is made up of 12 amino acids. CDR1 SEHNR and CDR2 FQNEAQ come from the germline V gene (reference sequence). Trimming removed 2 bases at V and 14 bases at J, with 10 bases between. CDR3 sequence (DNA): TGTGCCAGCAGCTTACTGGGTGGGACCCTCCACTTT. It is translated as CASSLLGGTLHF.

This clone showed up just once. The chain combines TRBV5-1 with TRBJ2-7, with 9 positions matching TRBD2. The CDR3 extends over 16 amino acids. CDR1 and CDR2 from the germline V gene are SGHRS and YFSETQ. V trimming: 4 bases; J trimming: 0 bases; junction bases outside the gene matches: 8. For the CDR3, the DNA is TGCGCCAGCAGCCCACTTGGGACTAGCTTCTCCTACGAGCAGTACTTC. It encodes CASSPLGTSFSYEQYF.

The DNA for the CDR3 is TGTGCCAGCAGTCTCGACAGGAACTATGGCTACACCTTC. Its translation: CASSLDRNYGYTF. The rearrangement links TRBV28 to TRBJ1-2; D may be TRBD1 (6 bases). This CDR3 spans 13 amino acids. Germline loops: CDR1 MDHEN, CDR2 SYDVKM. Trimming removed 5 bases at V and 2 bases at J, with 9 bases between.